This T cell receptor (beta chain) appears in the sequencing data of a study of T cell repertoires in cytomegalovirus infection. Study-level background: Recently identified HLA-C-restricted CMV epitopes were used, and well-studied HLA-B-restricted CMV epitopes were used as well. Matching HLA type, along with CMV infection, was indicated by public TCR beta signatures. Findings and limits, study-wide: CMV carriers with the relevant HLA were identified by cumulative public TCR beta family frequency. Dominating the ex vivo response were TCR beta clonotypes that were CMV-specific and HLA-C-restricted.

As regards this clonotype: No antigen is known for it.

MiXCR, run by TCRdb on the reads, gives a single entry per CDR3 protein. The profile shows some 350,000 distinct CDR3 sequences, about 27% of them singletons. CDR3 length: 18 amino acids. V lost 6 bases and J 2 bases, leaving 25 bases between the germline ends. The specimen was cultured PBMCs, collected from culture after CMV antigen stimulation. The receptor comes from a human donor in good health (CMV status not recorded). Some clones in this sample may be carry-over from other donors' samples. The chain is built from TRBV12-3 or TRBV12-4 and TRBJ2-5; tentative D call: TRBD1 (9 bases). The CDR3: CASRGQGVRGGSQETQYF. The CDR3 DNA sequence: TGTGCCAGCAGGGGACAGGGAGTCCGCGGGGGGTCACAAGAGACCCAGTACTTC.